The TCR beta chain described here comes from a study of cytomegalovirus exposure and HLA in healthy donors. General study findings and limits: According to reports, the classifier identified cytomegalovirus status with high specificity and sensitivity. Subsequent analysis showed first-cohort TCR clusters tending to co-occur in 120 validation repertoires. Listed as cytomegalovirus-associated were over 150 TCR beta chains.

The germline CDR1 and CDR2 sequences are SGHTA and FQGTGA. The V segment lost 5 bases and the J segment 11 bases; nucleotides outside the gene matches: 9. The CDR3 spans 13 residues. Data came from immunoSEQ multiplex PCR; TCRdb stores just in-frame clones and leaves some out. The table has around 98,000 clones, 87% seen once; the top ten hold approximately 4%. Note on this clone: The antigen is undetermined.

An approximately 130-subject validation cohort, separate from the approximately 610-subject first cohort, supplied the donors. The clonotype comes from a woman aged 25 to 39 in good health and CMV-seronegative. The chain has TRBV7-3 and TRBJ1-2; 9 nucleotides line up with TRBD1. The sequenced sample consisted of PBMCs. This chain's CDR3 is CASSLRTGARYTF. CDR3 bases: TGTGCCAGCAGCCTCCGGACAGGGGCGAGGTACACCTTC.